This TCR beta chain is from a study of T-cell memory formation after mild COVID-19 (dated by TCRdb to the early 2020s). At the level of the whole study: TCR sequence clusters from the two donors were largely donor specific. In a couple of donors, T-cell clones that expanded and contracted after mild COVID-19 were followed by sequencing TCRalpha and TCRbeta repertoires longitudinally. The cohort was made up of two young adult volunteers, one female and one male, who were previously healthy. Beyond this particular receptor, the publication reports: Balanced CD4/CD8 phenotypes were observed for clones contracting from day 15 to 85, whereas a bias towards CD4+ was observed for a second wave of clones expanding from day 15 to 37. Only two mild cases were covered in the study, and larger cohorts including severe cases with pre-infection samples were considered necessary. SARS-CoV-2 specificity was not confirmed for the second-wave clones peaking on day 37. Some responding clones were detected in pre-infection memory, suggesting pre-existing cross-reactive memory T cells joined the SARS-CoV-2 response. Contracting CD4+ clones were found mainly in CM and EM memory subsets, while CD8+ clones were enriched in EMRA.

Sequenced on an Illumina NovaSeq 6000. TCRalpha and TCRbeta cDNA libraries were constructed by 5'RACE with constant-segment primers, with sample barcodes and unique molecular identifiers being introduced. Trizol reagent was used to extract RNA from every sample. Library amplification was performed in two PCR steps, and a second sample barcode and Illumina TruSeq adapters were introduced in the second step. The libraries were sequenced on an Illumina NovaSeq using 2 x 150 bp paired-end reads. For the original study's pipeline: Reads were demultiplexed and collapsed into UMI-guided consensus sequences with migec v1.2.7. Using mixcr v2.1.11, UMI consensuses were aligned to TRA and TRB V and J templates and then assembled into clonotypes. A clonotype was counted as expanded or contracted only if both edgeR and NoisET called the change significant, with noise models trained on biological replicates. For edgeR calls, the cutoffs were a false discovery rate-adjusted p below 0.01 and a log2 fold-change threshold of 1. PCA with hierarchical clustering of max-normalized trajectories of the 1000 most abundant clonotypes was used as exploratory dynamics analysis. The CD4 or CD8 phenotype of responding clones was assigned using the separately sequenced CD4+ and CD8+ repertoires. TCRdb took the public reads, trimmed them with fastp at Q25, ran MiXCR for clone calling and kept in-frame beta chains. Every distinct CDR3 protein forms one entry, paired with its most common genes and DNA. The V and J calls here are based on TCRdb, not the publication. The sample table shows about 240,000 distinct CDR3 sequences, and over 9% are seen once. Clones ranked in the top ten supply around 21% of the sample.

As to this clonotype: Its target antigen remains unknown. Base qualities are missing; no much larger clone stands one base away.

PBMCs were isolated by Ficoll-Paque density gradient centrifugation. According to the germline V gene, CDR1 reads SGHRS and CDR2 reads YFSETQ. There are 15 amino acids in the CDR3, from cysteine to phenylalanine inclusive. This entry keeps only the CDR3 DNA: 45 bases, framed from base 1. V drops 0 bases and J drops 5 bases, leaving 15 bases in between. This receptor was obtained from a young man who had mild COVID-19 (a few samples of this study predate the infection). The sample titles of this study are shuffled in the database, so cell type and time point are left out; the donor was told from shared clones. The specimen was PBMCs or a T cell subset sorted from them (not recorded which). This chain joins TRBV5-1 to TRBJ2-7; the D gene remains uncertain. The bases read TGCGCCAGCAGCTTGGCCCAAGGGCAATCTGACGAGCAGTACTTC. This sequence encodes CASSLAQGQSDEQYF.